Listed below are T cell receptor beta chains from one sample, sequenced in a study of T-cell reconstitution after alpha-beta-depleted transplantation in children. TCRdb re-derived calls from the PCR reads in MiXCR, one entry per CDR3 protein. In the table there are around 600,000 distinct CDR3 sequences, 10% of which are singletons. The sequencing here drew on PBMCs from the stem cell graft donor, taken from the stem cell graft. The source is a human donor who donated a stem cell graft to a child with acute myeloid leukemia. Each CDR3 is given with its conserved first and last residue. Fields, in order: V gene, J gene, CDR3 protein.

TRBV29-1	TRBJ2-1	CSVVSQGAMNEQFF
TRBV29-1	TRBJ1-2	CSVQGGFTNYGYTF
TRBV27	TRBJ2-7	CASSLEAGLAGLEQYF
TRBV7-2	TRBJ1-1	CASSLFRASTEAFF
TRBV29-1	TRBJ1-1	CSVWGAGTEAFF
TRBV19	TRBJ1-5	CASNPQGANNQPQHF
TRBV15	TRBJ2-3	CATSDPGLEPDTQYF
TRBV9	TRBJ1-4	CASSVTQKNEKLFF
TRBV5-6	TRBJ1-5	CASSLGDGQGALSNQPQHF
TRBV30	TRBJ1-1	CAWWNKLTEAFF
TRBV20-1	TRBJ2-2	CSASSGRYTGELFF
TRBV6-2/TRBV6-3	TRBJ2-7	CASSSDSNYEQYF
TRBV20-1	TRBJ1-4	CSARTGWEEKLFF
TRBV7-2	TRBJ1-3	CASSSLGGGNTIYF
TRBV29-1	TRBJ1-1	CSVRGSAEAFF
TRBV28	TRBJ2-7	CASSSSSGEKKNEQYF
TRBV5-1	TRBJ1-1	CASSSQGGEEAFF
TRBV5-1	TRBJ2-3	CASSLASPPDTQYF
TRBV20-1	TRBJ2-1	CSAPDGGKVYNEQFF
TRBV20-1	TRBJ2-2	CSASAGAGLGELFF
TRBV29-1	TRBJ2-3	CSVAGVSTDTQYF
TRBV11-2	TRBJ1-2	CASSLDRASSYGYTF
TRBV6-1	TRBJ2-3	CASRPQGKGTDTQYF
TRBV6-5	TRBJ1-3	CASSYSQGAGNTIYF
TRBV29-1	TRBJ1-3	CSVEVNRGSPGNTIYF
TRBV6-2/TRBV6-3	TRBJ1-1	CASSSLDGNTEAFF
TRBV5-1	TRBJ2-1	CASSPLSGTSGEQFF
TRBV4-3	TRBJ1-1	CASGQGGWNTEAFF
TRBV11-2	TRBJ2-5	CASSPSGGLAGVGETQYF
TRBV18	TRBJ2-5	CASSPDGIETQYF
TRBV20-1	TRBJ2-2	CSATLGGTDTGELFF
TRBV25-1	TRBJ2-3	CASNPAGITDTQYF
TRBV29-1	TRBJ1-3	CSVNGGNTIYF
TRBV29-1	TRBJ1-5	CSVGDRGNQPQHF
TRBV7-3	TRBJ1-2	CASSPNIDSPGTRANYGYTF
TRBV12-3/TRBV12-4	TRBJ2-6	CASRKDRVGWSSGANVLTF
TRBV5-1	TRBJ2-1	CASSLDAGVVNEQFF
TRBV7-2	TRBJ2-1	CASSLPSGSRNEQFF
TRBV5-1	TRBJ2-7	CASSLARTGNNLITFYEQYF
TRBV12-3/TRBV12-4	TRBJ1-1	CASSLVSGAGTEAFF
TRBV7-2	TRBJ2-5	CASSLGLAGGRETQYF
TRBV10-2	TRBJ1-3	CAILLPKGPGNTIYF
TRBV27	TRBJ1-1	CACSRQSNTEAFF
TRBV7-3	TRBJ2-6	CASSSRLAGVLSGANVLTF
TRBV5-1	TRBJ2-7	CASRRGVYEQYF
TRBV25-1	TRBJ1-1	CASSEWGQGNTEAFF
TRBV7-9	TRBJ1-5	CASSPSGQDRGQPQHF